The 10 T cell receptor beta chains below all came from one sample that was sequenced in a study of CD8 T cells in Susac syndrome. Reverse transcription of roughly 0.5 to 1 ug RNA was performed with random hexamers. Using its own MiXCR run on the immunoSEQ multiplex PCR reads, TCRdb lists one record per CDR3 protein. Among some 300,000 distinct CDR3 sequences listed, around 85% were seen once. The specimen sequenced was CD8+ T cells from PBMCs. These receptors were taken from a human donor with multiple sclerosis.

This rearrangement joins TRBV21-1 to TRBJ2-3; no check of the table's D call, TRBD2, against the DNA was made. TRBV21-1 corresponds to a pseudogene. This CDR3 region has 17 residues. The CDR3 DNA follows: TGTGCCAGCAGCAAATGCACGGAGGATTTGAGCACAGATACGCAGTATTTT. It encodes CASSKCTEDLSTDTQYF.

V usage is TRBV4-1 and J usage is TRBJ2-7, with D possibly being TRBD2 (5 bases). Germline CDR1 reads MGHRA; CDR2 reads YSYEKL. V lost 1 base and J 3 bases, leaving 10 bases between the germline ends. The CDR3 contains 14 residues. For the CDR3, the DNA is TGCGCCAGCAGCCAAGCCGGGAATAGCTACGAGCAGTACTTC. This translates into CASSQAGNSYEQYF.

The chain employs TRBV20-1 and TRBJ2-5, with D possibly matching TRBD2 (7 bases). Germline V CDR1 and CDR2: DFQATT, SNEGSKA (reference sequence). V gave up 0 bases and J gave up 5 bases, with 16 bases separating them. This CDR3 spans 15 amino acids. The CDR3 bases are TGCAGTGCTAGAGATAGGGGGGGAGTGGTGGAGACCCAGTACTTC. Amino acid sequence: CSARDRGGVVETQYF.

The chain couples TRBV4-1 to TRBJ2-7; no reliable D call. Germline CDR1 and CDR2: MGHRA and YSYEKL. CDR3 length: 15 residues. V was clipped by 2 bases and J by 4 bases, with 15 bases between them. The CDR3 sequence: CASSQRFVGMYEQYF. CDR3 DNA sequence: TGCGCCAGCAGCCAACGCTTCGTAGGGATGTACGAGCAGTACTTC.

The CDR3 nucleotides are TGCAGCGTTGTATCTCGTCCAGGGGGTTCCTTTGAAGCTTTCTTT. Protein sequence: CSVVSRPGGSFEAFF. This chain uses TRBV29-1 with TRBJ1-1, with 7 bases matching TRBD1. The V and J ends lost 4 bases and 7 bases, in that order; junction bases with no gene match: 15. The V gene's germline CDR1 is SQVTM and CDR2 ANQGSEA. This CDR3 is built from 15 residues.

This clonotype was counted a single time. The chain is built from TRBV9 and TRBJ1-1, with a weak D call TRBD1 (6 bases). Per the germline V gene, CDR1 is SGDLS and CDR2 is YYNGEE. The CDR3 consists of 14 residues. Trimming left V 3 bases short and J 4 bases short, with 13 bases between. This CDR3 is CASSDGGVGTEAFF. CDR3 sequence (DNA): TGTGCCAGCAGCGACGGGGGCGTGGGCACTGAAGCTTTCTTT.

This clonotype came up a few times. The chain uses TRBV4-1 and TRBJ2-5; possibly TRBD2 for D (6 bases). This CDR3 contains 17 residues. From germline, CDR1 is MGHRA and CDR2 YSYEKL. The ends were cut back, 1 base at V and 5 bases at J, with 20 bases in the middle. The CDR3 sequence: CASSQGDSGLSRETQYF. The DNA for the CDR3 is TGCGCCAGCAGCCAAGGGGATAGCGGTTTAAGTAGGGAGACCCAGTACTTC.

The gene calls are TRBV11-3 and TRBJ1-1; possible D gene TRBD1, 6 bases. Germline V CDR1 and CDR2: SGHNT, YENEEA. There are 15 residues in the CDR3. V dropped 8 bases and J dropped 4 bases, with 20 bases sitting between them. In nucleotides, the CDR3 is TGTGCCAGCGGCTCGAACACAGGGATTATCACTGAAGCTTTCTTT. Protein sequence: CASGSNTGIITEAFF.

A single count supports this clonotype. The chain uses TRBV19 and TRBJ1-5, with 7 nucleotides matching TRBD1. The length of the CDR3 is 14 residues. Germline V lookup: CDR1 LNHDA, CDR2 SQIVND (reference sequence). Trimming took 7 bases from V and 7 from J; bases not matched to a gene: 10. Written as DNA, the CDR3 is TGTGCCAGTATGTCGGAGGGGGCTCAACAGCCCCAGCATTTT. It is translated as CASMSEGAQQPQHF. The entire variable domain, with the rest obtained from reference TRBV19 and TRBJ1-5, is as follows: DGGITQSPKYLFRKEGQNVTLSCEQNLNHDAMYWYRQDPGQGLRLIYYSQIVNDFQKGDIAEGYSVSREKKESFPLTVTSAQKNPTAFYLCASMSEGAQQPQHFGDGTRLSIL.

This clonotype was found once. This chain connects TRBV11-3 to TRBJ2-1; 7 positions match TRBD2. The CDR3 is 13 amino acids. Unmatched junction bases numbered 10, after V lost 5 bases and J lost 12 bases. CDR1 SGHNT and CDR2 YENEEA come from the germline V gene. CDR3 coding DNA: TGTGCCAGCAGCACCGAGGCGGGAGTAGGGCAGTTCTTC. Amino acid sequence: CASSTEAGVGQFF.